The 17 T cell receptor beta chains listed next were all sequenced from one sample in a study of blood T cell repertoires in COVID-19. Only in-frame clones appear in the TCRdb table, and some are missing; sequencing was by immunoSEQ multiplex PCR. The sample has about 56,000 clones; roughly two thirds are singletons. Sequencing used peripheral blood. The receptors were gathered from a woman between 65 and 79 years old with COVID-19, enrolled during active disease.

This clone is a singleton in its sample. The chain links TRBV28 to TRBJ1-2; tentatively, D is TRBD1 (5 bases). The CDR3 is made up of 15 amino acids. Germline loops: CDR1 MDHEN, CDR2 SYDVKM. V lost 1 base, J lost 7 bases, and 16 bases lay in between. The CDR3, as DNA: TGTGCCAGCAGTTTATTCGGGGGTGGTGTGGGTGGCTACACCTTC. Translated, it gives CASSLFGGGVGGYTF.

The chain recombines TRBV15 with TRBJ2-7; 9 nucleotides match TRBD1. Germline trimming cut 5 bases from V and 7 bases from J; bases unmatched to any gene: 9. The germline V gene has CDR1 LNHNV and CDR2 YYDKDF (reference sequence). The CDR3 loop spans 14 amino acids. The CDR3 nucleotides are TGTGCCACCAGCCGGGGGACAGGGCCGGGAGAGCAGTACTTC. This sequence encodes CATSRGTGPGEQYF. Combining the CDR3 with reference TRBV15 and TRBJ2-7 gives the whole variable domain DAMVIQNPRYQVTQFGKPVTLSCSQTLNHNVMYWYQQKSSQAPKLLFHYYDKDFNNEADTPDNFQSRRPNTSFCFLDIRSPGLGDTAMYLCATSRGTGPGEQYFGPGTRLTVT.

V and J are TRBV10-3 and TRBJ2-5; D is perhaps TRBD2 (6 bases). Germline V lookup: CDR1 ENHRY, CDR2 SYGVKD. The CDR3 sequence is 16 residues long. V lost 10 bases and J 3 bases, leaving 24 bases between the germline ends. CDR3 loop: CATAWGRELREETQYF. CDR3 bases: TGTGCCACCGCATGGGGCCGGGAGCTTCGGGAAGAGACCCAGTACTTC.

This chain links TRBV5-6 with TRBJ2-5; 9 bases map to TRBD2. The J segment lost 4 bases and the V segment lost 0 bases, leaving 7 bases of the junction unmatched. This CDR3 has 16 amino acids. Germline V lookup: CDR1 SGHDT, CDR2 YYEEEE. The CDR3, as DNA: TGTGCCAGCAGCTTGGTATCGACTAGCGGAGGAGAGACCCAGTACTTC. It encodes CASSLVSTSGGETQYF.

The chain carries TRBV19 and TRBJ2-1; perhaps TRBD2 as D (5 bases). This CDR3 spans 13 amino acids. Looked up from germline, CDR1 is LNHDA and CDR2 is SQIVND (reference sequence). Trimming took 9 bases from V and 1 from J, leaving 10 bases between them. CDR3 in amino acids: CASAEVSYNEQFF. The DNA for the CDR3 is TGTGCCAGCGCGGAGGTATCCTACAATGAGCAGTTCTTC.

This chain uses TRBV5-4 with TRBJ2-4, with 7 positions matching TRBD1. This CDR3 region has 15 residues. Germline-derived CDR1 and CDR2 are SGHNT and YYREEE (reference sequence). V dropped 3 bases and J dropped 7; count of bases not matched to a gene: 10. For the CDR3, the DNA is TGTGCCAGCAGCTCGCGACAGGGTCTTGAGAACATTCAGTACTTC. It encodes CASSSRQGLENIQYF.

This clone has more than one count but fewer than ten. V usage is TRBV2 and J usage is TRBJ1-2; D unresolved. The CDR3 consists of 15 residues. V lost 0 bases and J lost 4, with 12 bases in between. Germline CDR1 and CDR2: SNHLY and FYNNEI. The CDR3 spells CASSEARATGYGYTF. The CDR3 region has the DNA TGTGCCAGCAGTGAAGCGCGGGCAACCGGCTATGGCTACACCTTC. The full variable domain, its missing parts supplied by reference TRBV2 and TRBJ1-2, is EPEVTQTPSHQVTQMGQEVILRCVPISNHLYFYWYRQILGQKVEFLVSFYNNEISEKSEIFDDQFSVERPDGSNFTLKIRSTKLEDSAMYFCASSEARATGYGYTFGSGTRLTVV.

This chain connects TRBV7-6 to TRBJ1-2; D not certain. Trimming took off 5 bases at V and 2 bases at J, with 12 bases between the two ends. CDR3 size: 14 residues. Germline values: CDR1 SGHVS, CDR2 FNYEAQ. The CDR3 is CASSPLTPNYGYTF. The CDR3 DNA sequence: TGTGCCAGCAGCCCCCTGACACCCAACTATGGCTACACCTTC.

V is TRBV5-1 and J is TRBJ2-3; perhaps TRBD1 as D (5 bases). CDR1 is SGHRS and CDR2 is YFSETQ in the germline V gene. The CDR3 runs to 15 residues. The V gene lost 0 bases and the J gene lost 6 bases, with 14 bases spanning the gap. The CDR3 loop reads CASSLGGSSRDTQYF. In nucleotides, the CDR3 is TGCGCCAGCAGCTTGGGGGGCAGTTCCAGGGATACGCAGTATTTT.

This rearrangement joins TRBV14 to TRBJ1-2; 7 bases map to TRBD1. Germline V lookup: CDR1 SGHDN, CDR2 FVKESK. Unmatched junction bases numbered 9, after V lost 4 bases and J lost 4 bases. This CDR3 region has 15 residues. CDR3: CASSPRDRLLYGYTF. CDR3 sequence (DNA): TGTGCCAGCAGCCCCAGGGACAGACTCCTCTATGGCTACACCTTC.

The V gene is TRBV29-1, the J gene TRBJ1-1; tentatively, D is TRBD1 (5 bases). With 6 bases removed from V and 1 base from J, the gap between germline ends came to 9 bases. Germline V gives CDR1 SQVTM, CDR2 ANQGSEA. The CDR3 consists of 12 residues. The CDR3 DNA reads TGCAGCGTAATAGGACAGAACACTGAAGCTTTCTTT. It yields the protein CSVIGQNTEAFF.

There are a few counts of this clone. The J gene is TRBJ2-5, the V gene TRBV11-3; 9 nucleotides align to TRBD2. This CDR3 contains 16 residues. The germline gives CDR1 SGHNT, CDR2 YENEEA. V gave up 1 base and J gave up 6 bases; unmatched junction bases: 9. DNA of the CDR3: TGTGCCAGCAGCTTAGTCGCTAGCGGGATTGGAAAGACCCAGTACTTC. It codes for CASSLVASGIGKTQYF.

The chain recombines TRBV29-1 with TRBJ2-1, with D possibly matching TRBD2 (6 bases). The ends were cut back, 1 base at V and 0 bases at J, with 13 bases in the middle. Germline CDR1 SQVTM, CDR2 ANQGSEA. The CDR3 has 16 residues. DNA for the CDR3: TGCAGCGTTGAAGTCGGGAGACCCAGCTCCTACAATGAGCAGTTCTTC. It yields the protein CSVEVGRPSSYNEQFF.

The V call is TRBV6-6, the J call TRBJ2-2, with TRBD1 as a possible D gene (5 bases). From germline, CDR1 is MNHNY and CDR2 SVGAGI (reference sequence). Deletions cut 6 bases from V and 1 base from J, with 12 bases between. The CDR3 runs to 15 residues. The CDR3 nucleotides are TGTGCCAGCAGGCATTTCCAGGGGAACACCGGGGAGCTGTTTTTT. Protein sequence: CASRHFQGNTGELFF.

This chain links TRBV7-2 with TRBJ2-1, with 10 bases that match TRBD2. The CDR3 covers 19 residues. V trimming: 6 bases; J trimming: 1 base; junction bases outside the gene matches: 15. CDR1 is SGHTA and CDR2 is FQGNSA in the germline V gene. Here the CDR3 reads CASRTSRAGGPSSYNEQFF. The DNA of the CDR3 is TGTGCCAGCAGGACCTCCCGAGCGGGGGGGCCTTCGTCCTACAATGAGCAGTTCTTC.

This chain joins TRBV4-1 and TRBJ2-2, with D tentatively TRBD2 (6 bases). Trimming took off 5 bases at V and 7 bases at J, with 14 bases between the two ends. Germline CDR1 MGHRA, CDR2 YSYEKL. The CDR3 has 14 amino acids. The CDR3 protein is CASSVEGLIGELFF. The CDR3 nucleotides are TGCGCCAGCAGCGTGGAGGGGTTGATCGGGGAGCTGTTTTTT.

This rearrangement joins TRBV5-1 to TRBJ2-2; 7 bases agree with TRBD2. The CDR3 loop spans 16 amino acids. The germline CDR1 and CDR2 sequences are SGHRS and YFSETQ. The V gene end was trimmed by 5 bases and the J gene end by 5 bases; junction bases not matched to a gene: 12. CDR3: CASRIAAGEFTGELFF. CDR3 in DNA: TGCGCCAGCAGGATTGCTGCGGGAGAATTTACCGGGGAGCTGTTTTTT.